The present T cell receptor (beta chain) was sequenced within a study of control samples from healthy donors and cancer patients. Here immunoSEQ multiplex PCR was the method, and the copy in TCRdb shows in-frame clones only, minus some. Of roughly 100,000 clones in the sample, approximately 92% were seen once. Germline loops: CDR1 MRHNA, CDR2 SNTAGT. CDR3 size: 14 residues. V gave up 3 bases and J gave up 0 bases, with 7 bases separating them. The chain couples TRBV6-4 to TRBJ2-3, with D maybe TRBD1 (6 bases). The TCR was taken from a human donor in good health. The donor label of this sample is uncertain. The sequenced material came from blood. The CDR3 DNA reads as TGTGCCAGCAGTGAAGGGGGTAGCACAGATACGCAGTATTTT. It codes for CASSEGGSTDTQYF.